These 9 T cell receptor beta chains were sequenced from one sample in a study of shared clonotypes between healthy human individuals. Sequencing used immunoSEQ multiplex PCR; TCRdb keeps in-frame clones, though not all of them. The table lists about 490,000 clones, less than 80% of them singletons, with 10% to 15% in the top ten. The sample consisted of PBMCs. These receptors all stem from a woman aged 40 to 50 in good health. Some clones in this sample may be carry-over from other donors' samples.

J is TRBJ1-2 and V is TRBV11-2; D might be TRBD1 (6 bases). The CDR3 covers 16 residues. Per the germline V gene, CDR1 is SGHAT and CDR2 is FQNNGV. Trimming stripped 1 base from V and 4 bases from J, with 16 bases between. The DNA for the CDR3 is TGTGCCAGCAGCTTAGCCTGGACAGTCAAGCCCTATGGCTACACCTTC. Its protein product is CASSLAWTVKPYGYTF. The full variable domain, with the rest looked up from reference TRBV11-2 and TRBJ1-2, is EAGVAQSPRYKIIEKRQSVAFWCNPISGHATLYWYQQILGQGPKLLIQFQNNGVVDDSQLPKDRFSAERLKGVDSTLKIQPAKLEDSAVYLCASSLAWTVKPYGYTFGSGTRLTVV.

J is TRBJ2-7 and V is TRBV18, with TRBD2 matching 10 bases. Germline V gene data show CDR1 as KGHSH and CDR2 as LQKENI. This CDR3 spans 15 amino acids. Trimming removed 4 bases from V and 2 bases from J; junction bases left unmatched: 5. The CDR3 DNA reads TGTGCCAGCTCACTTCTAGCGGGAGCAGCCTACGAGCAGTACTTC. Residues: CASSLLAGAAYEQYF.

The chain links TRBV7-9 to TRBJ2-1, with 7 bases matching TRBD2. There are 14 residues in the CDR3. Germline loops: CDR1 SEHNR, CDR2 FQNEAQ (reference sequence). Trimming took 6 bases from V and 4 from J; bases not matched to a gene: 6. The CDR3 reads CASRWGGGYNEQFF. The CDR3, as DNA: TGTGCCAGCAGATGGGGGGGAGGATACAATGAGCAGTTCTTC.

The chain uses TRBV4-2 and TRBJ2-1, with 10 bases that match TRBD2. V was pared by 3 bases and J by 0 bases, with 5 bases of the junction left unmatched. CDR1 LGHNA and CDR2 YNFKEQ come from the germline V gene. The CDR3 loop spans 17 amino acids. The CDR3 is CASSQMTSGYSYNEQFF. As DNA, the CDR3 is TGTGCCAGCAGCCAGATGACTAGCGGGTACTCCTACAATGAGCAGTTCTTC.

This sequence joins TRBV7-9 and TRBJ2-5; maybe TRBD1 (6 bases). The V end lost 0 bases, the J end lost 5 bases, and 13 bases lay between the germline ends. CDR1 is SEHNR and CDR2 is FQNEAQ in the germline V gene (reference sequence). This CDR3 is built from 15 residues. The chain's CDR3 is CASSLAPRGGETQYF. The CDR3 DNA sequence: TGTGCCAGCAGCTTAGCCCCCAGGGGCGGCGAGACCCAGTACTTC. Full variable domain (outside the CDR3, taken from reference TRBV7-9 and TRBJ2-5): DTGVSQNPRHKITKRGQNVTFRCDPISEHNRLYWYRQTLGQGPEFLTYFQNEAQLEKSRLLSDRFSAERPKGSFSTLEIQRTEQGDSAMYLCASSLAPRGGETQYFGPGTRLLVL.

V is TRBV11-2 and J is TRBJ2-3, with D possibly being TRBD2 (6 bases). The CDR3 runs to 13 residues. Trimming pared 0 bases from V and 9 bases from J, leaving 10 bases between. From germline, CDR1 is SGHAT and CDR2 FQNNGV. The CDR3 DNA reads as TGTGCCAGCAGCTTAGAATCCGCGGGGACGCAGTATTTT. As protein: CASSLESAGTQYF.

This clone was seen only a few times. The genes are TRBV30 and TRBJ2-3; D possibly matches TRBD1 or TRBD2 (5 bases each). The CDR3 covers 13 residues. Germline V gene lookup returns CDR1 GTSNPN and CDR2 SVGIG (reference sequence). Trimming stripped 5 bases from V and 1 base from J, with 10 bases between. In DNA form, the CDR3 reads TGTGCCTGGGCCAGAGGGGGCACAGATACGCAGTATTTT. It yields the protein CAWARGGTDTQYF.

This chain connects TRBV9 to TRBJ1-2; a possible D gene is TRBD1 (5 bases). CDR3 length equals 15 residues. Germline CDR1 is SGDLS and CDR2 is YYNGEE. The germline V and J ends were trimmed by 0 bases and 5 bases, with 14 bases remaining between them. The CDR3 is CASSVEGNEGYGYTF. In DNA, the CDR3 is TGTGCCAGCAGCGTAGAAGGCAACGAGGGGTATGGCTACACCTTC.

The chain uses TRBV29-1 and TRBJ1-2; the match to TRBD1 covers 7 bases. The V gene end was trimmed by 4 bases and the J gene end by 7 bases; junction bases not matched to a gene: 9. The CDR3 consists of 13 residues. The germline V gene encodes CDR1 SQVTM and CDR2 ANQGSEA. CDR3 sequence: CSVGEGALRGYTF. Here the CDR3 DNA reads TGCAGCGTTGGCGAGGGGGCTTTACGTGGCTACACCTTC.